Below are 7 T cell receptor beta chains sequenced from a single sample in a study of radiation and T cells in renal cell carcinoma. Time point meaning: blood 2 weeks post-SBRT. Treatment meaning: 15 Gy SBRT to primary tumor, nephrectomy 4 weeks later. Method: immunoSEQ multiplex PCR; TCRdb's copy keeps in-frame clones and lacks some. The sample shows some 120,000 clones, 75% to 85% of them seen only once. This specimen consisted of blood, obtained from a patient whose treatment included radiotherapy and nephrectomy. Every receptor here comes from a woman aged 55-75 years with renal cell carcinoma.

The chain is built from TRBV27 and TRBJ1-2; D gene ambiguous. Germline loops: CDR1 MNHEY, CDR2 SMNVEV (reference sequence). The V end lost 3 bases, the J end lost 1 base, and 6 bases lay between the germline ends. CDR3 length: 13 residues. The CDR3 sequence is CASSFDNNYGYTF. The CDR3 DNA sequence: TGTGCCAGCAGTTTTGACAATAACTATGGCTACACCTTC.

This clone has only one observation. The chain recombines TRBV28 with TRBJ2-5; 10 nucleotides align to TRBD2. This CDR3 comprises 15 residues. Trimming cost V 6 bases and J 4 bases; bases outside gene matches: 8. Per germline, CDR1 MDHEN and CDR2 SYDVKM. The CDR3 nucleotides read TGTGCCAGCAGACGGGCTAGCGGGGGTCGAGAGACCCAGTACTTC. Protein sequence: CASRRASGGRETQYF.

In its sample, this clone was seen a few times. The chain recombines TRBV30 with TRBJ1-1, with D uncertain. Germline CDR1 and CDR2: GTSNPN and SVGIG (reference sequence). Trimming cost V 2 bases and J 4 bases, with 11 bases left between them. The CDR3 covers 13 residues. The CDR3: CAWSPRRLTEAFF. The CDR3 region has the DNA TGTGCCTGGAGTCCACGACGGCTCACTGAAGCTTTCTTT.

The V call is TRBV27, the J call TRBJ2-2; maybe TRBD1 (6 bases). V shed 7 bases and J shed 0 bases, with 15 bases lying between them. Germline CDR1 is MNHEY and CDR2 is SMNVEV (reference sequence). The CDR3 loop spans 16 amino acids. Here the CDR3 reads CASTSWGHPNTGELFF. The CDR3 DNA reads as TGTGCCAGCACCTCTTGGGGGCATCCGAACACCGGGGAGCTGTTTTTT.

The chain couples TRBV6-6 to TRBJ2-5; D is perhaps TRBD2 (5 bases). V was trimmed by 7 bases and J by 4 bases, leaving 16 bases between them. CDR3 size: 14 residues. CDR1 is MNHNY, CDR2 SVGAGI, per germline (reference sequence). DNA of the CDR3: TGTGCCAGCATAACGGACCGGGCGGGAGAGACCCAGTACTTC. The encoded protein is CASITDRAGETQYF.

This chain links TRBV28 with TRBJ2-3, with 8 nucleotides matching TRBD2. This CDR3 is 14 amino acids long. The ends lost 10 bases at V and 6 bases at J; junction bases unmatched: 12. Germline V gene data show CDR1 as MDHEN and CDR2 as SYDVKM. CDR3 DNA: TGTGCCACCGCGACGGGGGGGCCTAGCGATACGCAGTATTTT. Protein sequence: CATATGGPSDTQYF.

The V and J genes are TRBV25-1 and TRBJ1-2; 10 bases are a match to TRBD1. Germline loops: CDR1 MGHDK, CDR2 SYGVNS. V lost 3 bases to trimming and J lost 6 bases; unmatched junction nucleotides: 10. The CDR3 spans 16 residues. This chain's CDR3 is CASSESTGGGGNGYTF. CDR3 sequence (DNA): TGTGCCAGCAGTGAGTCGACAGGGGGCGGGGGAAATGGCTACACCTTC.